Shown below are 19 T cell receptor beta chains from a single sample sequenced in a study of cytomegalovirus exposure and HLA in healthy donors. TCRdb keeps only in-frame clones here, not all; method: immunoSEQ multiplex PCR. The sample yields some 120,000 clones, roughly 90% seen once. The sequencing sample was made of PBMCs. The receptors here all came from a woman aged 18 to 35 in good health and CMV-seronegative.

V gene TRBV29-1 combines with J gene TRBJ1-2; D unclear. CDR1 and CDR2 from the germline V gene are SQVTM and ANQGSEA. Trimming left V 5 bases short and J 6 bases short, with 10 bases between. The length of the CDR3 is 11 residues. CDR3 coding DNA: TGCAGCGTTACGGATAGCGATGGCTACACCTTC. Its protein is CSVTDSDGYTF.

The chain couples TRBV5-1 to TRBJ2-7; D call uncertain. From germline, CDR1 is SGHRS and CDR2 YFSETQ. This CDR3 comprises 13 residues. Trimming took 0 bases from V and 2 from J, leaving 6 bases between them. CDR3 DNA: TGCGCCAGCAGCTTGGATGGGCCCTACGAGCAGTACTTC. As protein: CASSLDGPYEQYF.

The chain employs TRBV12-5 and TRBJ2-1, with 12 bases that match TRBD2. V was clipped by 0 bases and J by 4 bases; unmatched bases: 10. Per the germline V gene, CDR1 is LGHNT and CDR2 is FRNRAP. This CDR3 contains 19 residues. CDR3 loop: CASGLVTLIGLAGYNEQFF. The CDR3 region has the DNA TGTGCTAGTGGTTTGGTCACCTTGATTGGACTAGCGGGGTACAATGAGCAGTTCTTC. The whole variable domain, filled in from reference TRBV12-5 and TRBJ2-1, reads DARVTQTPRHKVTEMGQEVTMRCQPILGHNTVFWYRQTMMQGLELLAYFRNRAPLDDSGMPKDRFSAEMPDATLATLKIQPSEPRDSAVYFCASGLVTLIGLAGYNEQFFGPGTRLTVL.

This clone was counted a single time. This sequence joins TRBV28 and TRBJ1-2, with TRBD1 as a possible D gene (6 bases). From germline, CDR1 is MDHEN and CDR2 SYDVKM. This CDR3 has 13 amino acids. Trimming removed 3 bases at V and 5 bases at J, with 10 bases between. This CDR3 is CASSFTGPYGYTF. For the CDR3, the DNA is TGTGCCAGCAGTTTTACAGGGCCTTATGGCTACACCTTC.

The V gene is TRBV11-3, the J gene TRBJ1-2; maybe TRBD1 (6 bases). The CDR3 is 13 residues long. Germline loops: CDR1 SGHNT, CDR2 YENEEA. Trimming took off 4 bases at V and 8 bases at J, with 14 bases between the two ends. CDR3 protein: CASSSTRGSGYTF. The CDR3 region has the DNA TGTGCCAGCAGCTCCACCAGGGGATCAGGCTACACCTTC.

This clone is a singleton in its sample. This chain connects TRBV7-8 to TRBJ1-2; 7 bases fit TRBD1. The CDR3 consists of 17 residues. With V trimmed by 4 bases and J by 8 bases, 19 bases remained unmatched. CDR1 and CDR2 (germline): SGHVS, FQNEAQ. The CDR3 loop is CASSSPGLDEGARGYTF. In DNA form, the CDR3 reads TGTGCCAGCAGCTCCCCCGGTTTGGACGAGGGGGCTAGGGGCTACACCTTC.

The V and J genes are TRBV9 and TRBJ2-1; 14 bases line up with TRBD2. CDR1 is SGDLS and CDR2 is YYNGEE in the germline V gene. The CDR3 is made up of 19 amino acids. Trimming removed 3 bases from V and 0 bases from J; junction bases left unmatched: 8. The CDR3 is CASSGGLAGATRSYNEQFF. CDR3 bases: TGTGCCAGCAGCGGGGGACTAGCGGGGGCTACCCGCTCCTACAATGAGCAGTTCTTC.

The chain couples TRBV6-6 to TRBJ2-7; tentatively, D is TRBD1 (6 bases). CDR1 and CDR2 (germline): MNHNY, SVGAGI (reference sequence). The CDR3 sequence is 14 residues long. V lost 5 bases to trimming and J lost 0 bases, with 11 bases between them. CDR3 in amino acids: CASSPQGSSYEQYF. The CDR3 DNA reads as TGTGCCAGCAGTCCTCAGGGGTCCTCCTACGAGCAGTACTTC.

A few counts support this clone. This chain joins TRBV7-2 and TRBJ2-1; the match to TRBD2 covers 10 bases. CDR3 length: 13 amino acids. V gave up 6 bases and J gave up 7 bases; unmatched junction bases: 3. CDR1 is SGHTA and CDR2 is FQGNSA in the germline V gene. CDR3 amino acids: CASSLAGANEQFF. CDR3 DNA: TGTGCCAGCAGTCTAGCGGGAGCGAATGAGCAGTTCTTC.

This chain uses TRBV2 with TRBJ2-2; 7 bases fit TRBD2. This CDR3 spans 15 amino acids. V was pared by 6 bases and J by 0 bases, with 4 bases of the junction left unmatched. Germline assignment: CDR1 SNHLY and CDR2 FYNNEI. The CDR3 protein is CASRASGANTGELFF. The CDR3 DNA reads TGTGCCAGCAGGGCAAGCGGGGCGAACACCGGGGAGCTGTTTTTT.

About this clone itself: One end of the junction varies from germline; a read error may be responsible. V and J are TRBV7-7 and TRBJ2-2; the D gene is possibly TRBD2 (8 bases). The CDR3 is 15 residues long. Germline V gene lookup returns CDR1 SSHAT and CDR2 FNYEAQ (reference sequence). The CDR3 loop is CASSLAGTDTGELFF. The CDR3 DNA follows: TGTGCTAGCAGCTTAGCGGGGACAGACACCGGGGAGCTGTTTTTT.

This chain joins TRBV5-5 and TRBJ1-6, with 9 bases identical to TRBD1. The V gene end was trimmed by 7 bases and the J gene end by 14 bases; junction bases not matched to a gene: 7. This CDR3 is built from 12 residues. Germline lookup yields CDR1 SGHKS and CDR2 YYEKEE (reference sequence). In nucleotides, the CDR3 is TGTGCCAGCTCTGAGACAGGGGGAACCCTCCACTTT. This sequence encodes CASSETGGTLHF.

V and J are TRBV6-1 and TRBJ2-7; TRBD1 is a possible D gene (6 bases). Trimming took off 6 bases at V and 2 bases at J, with 17 bases between the two ends. Germline-derived CDR1 and CDR2 are MNHNS and SASEGT. The CDR3 length is 15 residues. For the CDR3, the DNA is TGTGCCAGCAGCCCCTACAGGGCTTTAACCTACGAGCAGTACTTC. Protein sequence: CASSPYRALTYEQYF.

The chain is built from TRBV6-5 and TRBJ2-7; maybe TRBD1 (5 bases). V lost 1 base, J lost 2 bases, and 15 bases lay in between. The CDR3 spans 16 residues. The V gene's germline CDR1 is MNHEY and CDR2 SVGAGI. The DNA of the CDR3 is TGTGCCAGCAGTTACTTGACAGCGCCACACCCCTACGAGCAGTACTTC. Protein: CASSYLTAPHPYEQYF.

J is TRBJ2-3 and V is TRBV6-6; the D is unclear. With 4 bases removed from V and 6 bases from J, the gap between germline ends came to 8 bases. This CDR3 contains 12 residues. Germline V gives CDR1 MNHNY, CDR2 SVGAGI (reference sequence). The CDR3, as DNA: TGTGCCAGCAGTTTACGGTCCGATACGCAGTATTTT. It yields the protein CASSLRSDTQYF.

This clone has only a few counts. The chain couples TRBV5-1 to TRBJ2-1; D is ambiguous. Germline V lookup: CDR1 SGHRS, CDR2 YFSETQ. V was trimmed by 7 bases and J by 7 bases, leaving 21 bases between them. The CDR3 totals 15 residues. The CDR3 bases are TGCGCCAGCTCGTCGAACGCGGCGGCTACAAATGAGCAGTTCTTC. Translated: CASSSNAAATNEQFF. The full variable domain, with the rest looked up from reference TRBV5-1 and TRBJ2-1, is KAGVTQTPRYLIKTRGQQVTLSCSPISGHRSVSWYQQTPGQGLQFLFEYFSETQRNKGNFPGRFSGRQFSNSRSEMNVSTLELGDSALYLCASSSNAAATNEQFFGPGTRLTVL.

The CDR3 nucleotides read TGTGCCAGCAGCCGGGTGGGGGGCACTGAAGCTTTCTTT. Its translation: CASSRVGGTEAFF. The rearrangement links TRBV5-4 to TRBJ1-1; perhaps TRBD1 as D (5 bases). Germline CDR1 SGHNT, CDR2 YYREEE (reference sequence). The CDR3 consists of 13 residues. The V gene lost 4 bases and the J gene lost 4 bases, with 11 bases spanning the gap.

This clone occurred once. V gene TRBV6-5 combines with J gene TRBJ2-7, with D possibly TRBD2 on 6 matching bases. Looked up from germline, CDR1 is MNHEY and CDR2 is SVGAGI. Trimming took off 0 bases at V and 6 bases at J, with 18 bases between the two ends. There are 16 residues in the CDR3. The CDR3 region is CASSYSAVAVGAEQYF. CDR3 bases: TGTGCCAGCAGTTACTCTGCGGTAGCGGTAGGGGCCGAGCAGTACTTC.

The V call is TRBV5-1, the J call TRBJ1-1, with 7 bases fitting TRBD1. Germline-derived CDR1 and CDR2 are SGHRS and YFSETQ. The CDR3 length is 14 residues. V dropped 4 bases and J dropped 1; count of bases not matched to a gene: 4. CDR3 loop: CASSPRDRNTEAFF. The CDR3 DNA reads TGCGCCAGCAGCCCTCGGGACAGGAACACTGAAGCTTTCTTT.